These 5 T cell receptor beta chains were all obtained from the same sample, sequenced in a study of tissue T cells after allogeneic stem cell transplantation. The assay was immunoSEQ multiplex PCR, and TCRdb's table has in-frame clones only and misses some. The sample includes some 6,600 clones, roughly 50% of them seen just once. Indicated time point: mouse harvest day 7 after allogeneic transplant. Each mouse received 10^7 T-cell-depleted marrow cells plus 10^6 splenic CD5+ T cells by tail vein. Material: lymph node tissue. These receptors were collected from a female BALB/c mouse given C57BL/6 T cells with graft-versus-host disease after an allogeneic hematopoietic cell transplant.

This clone has more than one count but fewer than ten. The germline and genes are mouse ones. The read gets to within 1 residue of the CDR3 end, and the germline J gene fills in the rest. The genes are TRBV13-3 and TRBJ2-4; tentatively, D is TRBD1 (5 bases). This CDR3 region has 12 residues. Trimming stripped 3 bases from V and 4 bases from J, with 6 bases between. Germline loops: CDR1 NNHDY, CDR2 SYVADS. The sequenced part of the CDR3 DNA is TGTGCCAGCAGTGGGACAAAAAACACCTTGTAC. This gives the protein CASSGTKNTLY. The whole CDR3 reads CASSGTKNTLYF.

In the case of this clone: The gene symbols are mouse symbols. The CDR3 bases that were read are TGTGCCAGCAGTCCGGGGAGTCAAAACACCTTGTAC. This gives the protein CASSPGSQNTLY. The whole CDR3 protein is CASSPGSQNTLYF. The chain employs TRBV26 and TRBJ2-4; D call uncertain. The read ends 1 residue shy of where the CDR3 ends; the end is completed using the germline J gene. The CDR3 sequence is 13 residues long. CDR1 and CDR2 from the germline V gene are KGHPV and FQNQEV (reference sequence). The V end lost 4 bases, the J end lost 0 bases, and 5 bases lay between the germline ends.

This clone was seen a handful of times. Mouse germline and gene names are used. The CDR3 end is not reached by the read, which stops 1 residue before it; the germline J gene fills it in. Within the sample, other DNA sequences also encode this same CDR3. This chain connects TRBV26 to TRBJ1-1; no definite D call. The CDR3 covers 13 residues. V dropped 2 bases and J dropped 1 base, with 5 bases sitting between them. Germline loops: CDR1 KGHPV, CDR2 FQNQEV (reference sequence). The CDR3 loop is CASSLLKNTEVFF. CDR3 bases read: TGTGCCAGCAGTCTGCTCAAAAACACAGAAGTCTTC.

Comments on this clone: Gene names denote mouse genes. Coverage ceases 1 residue before the CDR3 finishes, and the germline J gene fills in the end. The rearrangement joins TRBV26 to TRBJ1-3; D is possibly TRBD1 (5 bases). V lost 0 bases and J 2 bases, leaving 8 bases between the germline ends. Germline CDR1 is KGHPV and CDR2 is FQNQEV (reference sequence). The CDR3 loop spans 15 amino acids. The DNA read from the CDR3 is TGTGCCAGCAGTCTGTCCTCGGGGGCTGGAAATACGCTCTAT. This translates into CASSLSSGAGNTLY. The complete CDR3 protein is CASSLSSGAGNTLYF.

Points on this clone: The gene symbols are mouse symbols. The part of the CDR3 DNA that was read is TGTGGTGCTAGGACAGGGGAGGGCACAGAAGTCTTC. Its protein product is CGARTGEGTEVF. The complete CDR3 reads CGARTGEGTEVFF. The chain uses TRBV20 and TRBJ1-1; 7 bases agree with TRBD1. Coverage ceases 1 residue before the CDR3 finishes, and the germline J gene fills in the end. Germline CDR1 GFQATS, CDR2 STVNSAI. Trimming cost V 2 bases and J 4 bases; bases outside gene matches: 4. The CDR3 extends over 13 amino acids.